The TCR beta chain under discussion was sequenced for a study of shared clonotypes between healthy human individuals. CDR3 length: 12 amino acids. V was shortened by 4 bases and J by 8 bases, with 8 bases between the two germline ends. The germline V gene has CDR1 SNHLY and CDR2 FYNNEI. This table comes from immunoSEQ multiplex PCR, and its TCRdb copy is limited to in-frame clones, with some not included. The profile shows a few million clones, around 93% of them singletons. V usage is TRBV2 and J usage is TRBJ2-2, with D uncertain. The TCR comes from a man between 18 and 29 years old in good health. Some clones in this sample may be carry-over from other donors' samples. The sequenced sample consisted of naive CD4+ T cells from PBMCs. Subset: CD45RA+ positively selected. The CDR3 bases are TGTGCCAGCAGTGGTGTGGTTGGGGAGCTGTTTTTT. Translation: CASSGVVGELFF.